Reported below is one TCR beta chain. Its antigen is currently unknown. This entry belongs to a study of T cell responses to AZD1222 COVID-19 vaccine. Findings and limits, study-wide: White British ancestry dominated among donors, who included more females, and clonal diversity was possibly underestimated.

Germline-derived CDR1 and CDR2 are KGHSH and LQKENI. CDR3 size: 12 residues. V lost 3 bases and J lost 8, with 8 bases in between. The table came from immunoSEQ multiplex PCR; TCRdb's copy has only in-frame clones and leaves some out. The repertoire consists of 120,000 to 150,000 clones, with approximately 90% occurring once and the leading ten covering about 1.8%. This TCR came from an adult who received the AZD1222 COVID-19 vaccine. The chain is built from TRBV18 and TRBJ1-5; D call uncertain. The sequences come from peripheral blood, collected 28 days after the second AZD1222 dose. CDR3 in amino acids: CASSPNDEPQHF. The CDR3 DNA is TGTGCCAGCTCACCGAATGACGAGCCCCAGCATTTT.